This is a list of T cell receptor beta chains from one sample in a study of cytomegalovirus exposure and HLA in healthy donors. TCRdb's copy holds only in-frame clones and misses some; the assay was immunoSEQ multiplex PCR. Of some 320,000 clones in the sample, around 87% are singletons; the top ten hold 0.95% to 1.5%. Sample: PBMCs. All receptors come from a woman under 40 in good health and CMV-seropositive. Both conserved end residues are trimmed from each CDR3. Each record gives: CDR3 length, clone size, V gene, D gene, J gene, CDR3 protein. A D gene is named only where the DNA matches it firmly. For some rows the clone size is stated as once, few or many, or as a class when expanded; others skip it.

14	.	TRBV6-1	TRBD2	TRBJ2-5	ASSGLAGVSQETQY
10	.	TRBV19	TRBD1	TRBJ2-1	ASRTGYNEQF
13	.	TRBV7-3	.	TRBJ2-6	ASSLTRSGANVLT
15	.	TRBV7-2	.	TRBJ1-1	ASSLDGQGWGNTEAF
12	.	TRBV4-2	.	TRBJ2-1	ASSQLGTYNEQF
10	.	TRBV19	.	TRBJ2-1	ASSMKRNEQF
14	.	TRBV5-1	TRBD2	TRBJ2-1	ASSLAAPSGINEQF
13	.	TRBV5-6	TRBD2	TRBJ2-7	ASRTSGRALYEQY
15	.	TRBV19	.	TRBJ1-6	ASSIEGLGDNNSPLH
14	.	TRBV27	TRBD1	TRBJ1-1	ASSPRKQGAGTEAF
12	.	TRBV19	TRBD1	TRBJ2-7	ASQDRDLTYEQY
13	.	TRBV9	.	TRBJ1-2	ASSVGGVQGSGYT
13	.	TRBV5-1	.	TRBJ2-7	ASSLGDMSSYEQY
15	.	TRBV18	TRBD1	TRBJ2-7	ASSPPRGQSETYEQY
14	.	TRBV9	.	TRBJ2-3	ASSAPGRWGTDTQY
11	few	TRBV2	.	TRBJ2-7	ASSALEEREQY
13	.	TRBV6-6	TRBD1	TRBJ2-1	ASSSPEDRLLGQF
12	.	TRBV6-1	.	TRBJ1-5	ASRRQDSNQPQH
10	once	TRBV27	.	TRBJ2-2	ASSFRTGELF
14	.	TRBV28	TRBD2	TRBJ2-3	ASSQISGARGDTQY
11	.	TRBV5-6	.	TRBJ2-2	ASSLPHVGELF
12	few	TRBV7-2	.	TRBJ1-2	ASSLEAQAYGYT
12	.	TRBV7-2	.	TRBJ2-5	ASSVIQPIETQY
16	.	TRBV9	TRBD2	TRBJ2-2	ASSVGLAGGKNTGELF
13	.	TRBV28	TRBD1	TRBJ1-1	ASSLLRDRGPEAF
11	few	TRBV7-6	.	TRBJ2-1	ASSLDVPGEQF
11	.	TRBV7-2	.	TRBJ1-5	ASSLDSNQPQH
11	.	TRBV7-3	.	TRBJ2-3	ASSFFTTDTQY